This T cell receptor beta chain is drawn from a study of T cell repertoires and Cas9 in healthy adults. Study information: Multi-effector potency, cytotoxicity and lineage were assessed in SpCas9-reactive CD4 and CD8 T cells.

For this clone: Antigen: not known.

Assay: immunoSEQ multiplex PCR; the TCRdb copy retains only in-frame clones and omits some. In the table there are approximately 15,000 clones, approximately 88% of which are singletons. V gave up 5 bases and J gave up 3 bases; unmatched junction bases: 7. The length of the CDR3 is 14 residues. Germline V gene data show CDR1 as MNHEY and CDR2 as SVGAGI. Study-wide findings and caveats: Reportedly, SpCas9-reactive effector T cell proliferation and function were mitigated by SpCas9-reactive Tregs in vitro.

The sequenced sample consisted of Tregs (CD4+, CD25+, CD127-, CD137-, CD154-) from PBMCs; culture status not recorded. This clonotype originated in a human donor in good health. The chain links TRBV6-5 to TRBJ2-7; 7 bases align to TRBD1. The CDR3 nucleotides read TGTGCCAGCAGTCCCGGGGACAGACTCTACGAGCAGTACTTC. Protein product: CASSPGDRLYEQYF.